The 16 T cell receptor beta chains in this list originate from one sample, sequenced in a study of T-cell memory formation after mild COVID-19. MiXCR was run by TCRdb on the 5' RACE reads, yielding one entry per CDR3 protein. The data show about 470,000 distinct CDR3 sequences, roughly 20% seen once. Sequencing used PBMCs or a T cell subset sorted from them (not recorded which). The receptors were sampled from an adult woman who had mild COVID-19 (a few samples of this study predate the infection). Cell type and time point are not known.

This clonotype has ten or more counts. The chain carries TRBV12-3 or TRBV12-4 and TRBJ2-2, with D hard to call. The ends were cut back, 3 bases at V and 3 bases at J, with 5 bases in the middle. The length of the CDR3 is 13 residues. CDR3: CASSFFDTGELFF. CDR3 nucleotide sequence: TGTGCCAGCAGTTTTTTTGACACCGGGGAGCTGTTTTTT.

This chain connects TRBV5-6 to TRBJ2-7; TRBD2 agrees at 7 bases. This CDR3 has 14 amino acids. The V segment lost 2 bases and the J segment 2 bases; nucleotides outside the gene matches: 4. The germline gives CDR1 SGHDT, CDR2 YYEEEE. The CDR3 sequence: CASSFTAGAYEQYF. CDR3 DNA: TGTGCCAGCAGCTTTACTGCGGGGGCCTACGAGCAGTACTTC.

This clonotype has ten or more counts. CDR3 nucleotides: TGTGCCAGCAGGAGGGGGAATGGGGGCACTGAGCAGTTCTTC. Translation gives CASRRGNGGTEQFF. The chain combines TRBV7-2 with TRBJ2-1; possibly TRBD1 for D (6 bases). Trimming left V 6 bases short and J 9 bases short, with 18 bases between. Germline V gene lookup returns CDR1 SGHTA and CDR2 FQGNSA. The CDR3 loop spans 14 amino acids.

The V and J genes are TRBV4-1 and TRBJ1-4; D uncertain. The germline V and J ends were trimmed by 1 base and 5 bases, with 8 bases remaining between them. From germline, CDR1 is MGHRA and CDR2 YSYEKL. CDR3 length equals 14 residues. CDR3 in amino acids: CASSQGDRNEKLFF. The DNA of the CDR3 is TGCGCCAGCAGCCAAGGAGACCGCAATGAAAAACTGTTTTTT.

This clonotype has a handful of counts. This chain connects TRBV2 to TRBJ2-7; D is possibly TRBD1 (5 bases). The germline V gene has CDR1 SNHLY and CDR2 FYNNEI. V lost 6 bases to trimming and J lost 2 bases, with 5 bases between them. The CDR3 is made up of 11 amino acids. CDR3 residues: CASRGAYEQYF. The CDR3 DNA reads TGTGCCAGCAGAGGGGCCTACGAGCAGTACTTC. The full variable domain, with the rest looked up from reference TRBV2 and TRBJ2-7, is EPEVTQTPSHQVTQMGQEVILRCVPISNHLYFYWYRQILGQKVEFLVSFYNNEISEKSEIFDDQFSVERPDGSNFTLKIRSTKLEDSAMYFCASRGAYEQYFGPGTRLTVT.

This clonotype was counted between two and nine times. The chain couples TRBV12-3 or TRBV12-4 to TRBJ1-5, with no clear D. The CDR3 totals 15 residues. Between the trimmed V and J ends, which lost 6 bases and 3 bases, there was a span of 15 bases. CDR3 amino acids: CASSQDDRNNQPQHF. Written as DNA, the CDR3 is TGTGCCAGCAGCCAGGATGACCGGAACAATCAGCCCCAGCATTTT.

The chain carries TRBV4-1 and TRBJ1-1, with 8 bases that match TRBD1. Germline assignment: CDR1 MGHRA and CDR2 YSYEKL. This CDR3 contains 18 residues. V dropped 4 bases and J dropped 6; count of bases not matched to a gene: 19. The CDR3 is CASSPWAFRDRTLPEAFF. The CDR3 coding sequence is TGCGCCAGCAGCCCGTGGGCCTTTAGGGACAGGACGCTTCCTGAAGCTTTCTTT.

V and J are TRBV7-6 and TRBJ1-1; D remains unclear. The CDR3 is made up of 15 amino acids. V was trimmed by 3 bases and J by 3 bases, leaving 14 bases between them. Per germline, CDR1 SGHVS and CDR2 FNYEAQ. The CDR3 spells CASSLDANPDTEAFF. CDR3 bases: TGTGCCAGCAGCTTGGACGCCAATCCGGACACTGAAGCTTTCTTT.

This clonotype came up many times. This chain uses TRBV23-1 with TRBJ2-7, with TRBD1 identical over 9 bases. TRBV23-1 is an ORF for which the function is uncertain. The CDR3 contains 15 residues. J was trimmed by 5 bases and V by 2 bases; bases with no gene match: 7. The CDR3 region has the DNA TGCGCCAGCAGTCAACCCGGGACAGGGTCCGACGAGCAGTACTTC. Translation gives CASSQPGTGSDEQYF.

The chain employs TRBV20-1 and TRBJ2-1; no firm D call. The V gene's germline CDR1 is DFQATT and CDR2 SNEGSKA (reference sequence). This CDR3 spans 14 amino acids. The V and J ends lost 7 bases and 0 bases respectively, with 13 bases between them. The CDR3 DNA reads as TGCAGTGTTTTTAGGAGAGGCTCCTACAATGAGCAGTTCTTC. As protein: CSVFRRGSYNEQFF.

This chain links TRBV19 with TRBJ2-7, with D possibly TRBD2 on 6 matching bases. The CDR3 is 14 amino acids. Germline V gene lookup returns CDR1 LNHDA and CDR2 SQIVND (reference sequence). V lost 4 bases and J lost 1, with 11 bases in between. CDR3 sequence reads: CASSNHGGSYEQYF. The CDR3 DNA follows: TGTGCCAGTAGTAACCATGGGGGGTCCTACGAGCAGTACTTC.

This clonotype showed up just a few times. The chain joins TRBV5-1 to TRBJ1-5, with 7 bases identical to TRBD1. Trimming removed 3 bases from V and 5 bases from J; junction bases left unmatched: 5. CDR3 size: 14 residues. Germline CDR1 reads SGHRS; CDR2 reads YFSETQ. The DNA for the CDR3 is TGCGCCAGCAGCTCGACAGGGAGCGATCAGCCCCAGCATTTT. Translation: CASSSTGSDQPQHF.

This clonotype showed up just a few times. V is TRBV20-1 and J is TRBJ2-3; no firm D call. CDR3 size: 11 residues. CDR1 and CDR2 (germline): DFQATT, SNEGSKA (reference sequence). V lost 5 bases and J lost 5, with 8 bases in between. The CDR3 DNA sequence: TGCAGTGCTCCTGCTCTAGATACGCAGTATTTT. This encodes CSAPALDTQYF.

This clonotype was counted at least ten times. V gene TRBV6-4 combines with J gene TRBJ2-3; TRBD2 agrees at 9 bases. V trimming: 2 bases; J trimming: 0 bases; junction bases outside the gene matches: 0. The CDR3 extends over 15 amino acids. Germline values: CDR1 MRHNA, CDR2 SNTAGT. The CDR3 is CASSDGTSSTDTQYF. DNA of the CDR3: TGTGCCAGCAGTGACGGGACTAGCAGCACAGATACGCAGTATTTT.

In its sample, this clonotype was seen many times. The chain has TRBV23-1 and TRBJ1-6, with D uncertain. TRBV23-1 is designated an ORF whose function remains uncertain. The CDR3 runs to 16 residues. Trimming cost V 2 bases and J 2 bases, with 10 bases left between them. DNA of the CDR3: TGCGCCAGCAGTCAAATGGGCTCGACCTATAATTCACCCCTCCACTTT. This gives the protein CASSQMGSTYNSPLHF.

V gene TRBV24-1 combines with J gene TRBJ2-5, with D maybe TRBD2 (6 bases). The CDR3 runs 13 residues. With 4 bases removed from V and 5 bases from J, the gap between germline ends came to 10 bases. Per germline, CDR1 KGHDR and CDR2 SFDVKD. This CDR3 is CATSEGGRETQYF. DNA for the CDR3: TGTGCCACCAGTGAAGGAGGGAGGGAGACCCAGTACTTC.